The clone carrying this TCR beta chain was seen only a few times. Its cognate antigen is unknown. The data were obtained in a study of T-cell memory formation after mild COVID-19. Overall study results and limits: In pre-infection memory, a portion of responding clones appeared, which suggested that cross-reactive memory joined. Contracting CD4+ clones sat mainly in CM and EM; CD8+ in EMRA. A second wave expanding day 15 to 37 was CD4+-biased; contracting clones were balanced.

Employing constant-segment primers, 5'RACE generated TCR alpha and TCR beta cDNA libraries bearing sample barcodes and UMIs. In TCRdb, the 5' RACE reads were re-called with MiXCR into one record per CDR3 protein. The profile shows approximately 250,000 distinct CDR3 sequences, approximately 15% of them singletons. This CDR3 is 11 amino acids long. V was clipped by 11 bases and J by 7 bases, with 9 bases between them. Germline-derived CDR1 and CDR2 are SEHNR and FQNEAQ (reference sequence). The V and J genes are TRBV7-9 and TRBJ1-6; unclear D gene. The sequenced sample was PBMCs or a T cell subset sorted from them (not recorded which). The sequence came from a man between 18 and 29 years old who had mild COVID-19 (a few samples of this study predate the infection). Cell type and time point are not known. CDR3 loop: CAVRGNSPLHF. CDR3 bases: TGTGCCGTTCGAGGGAATTCACCCCTCCACTTT.